The T cell receptor beta chain under discussion was sequenced for a study of OX40 agonist ivuxolimab in advanced cancers. Study background: Ivuxolimab was administered intravenously to patients at 0.01 to 10 mg/kg every 2 weeks. Dose-escalation patients had hepatocellular carcinoma, melanoma, renal cell or head and neck cancer. Study-level points and caveats: In the 0.1 to 3.0 mg/kg range, CD4+ and CD8+ blood T cells had expanded clonally by week 6. Patients who responded partially at 0.1-3.0 mg/kg showed clonal expansion ranking among the lowest.

The CDR3 runs to 16 residues. Trimming took off 0 bases at V and 2 bases at J, with 17 bases between the two ends. Germline values: CDR1 GTSNPN, CDR2 SVGIG (reference sequence). The assay was immunoSEQ multiplex PCR, and TCRdb's table has in-frame clones only and misses some. Of 40,000 to 55,000 clones listed, just under 95% are singletons. Notes on this clone: Antigen: not known.

The sequencing used CD4+ or CD8+ T cells sorted from blood, collected in a trial of the OX40 agonist ivuxolimab. The source of this sequence is an adult with an advanced solid tumor such as melanoma, head and neck, liver or kidney cancer. The chain combines TRBV30 with TRBJ2-7; the D is unclear. The CDR3 here is CAWSVRAPVVPYEQYF. The CDR3 nucleotides are TGTGCCTGGAGTGTACGGGCCCCTGTTGTTCCCTACGAGCAGTACTTC.